This T cell receptor (beta chain) was obtained from a study of blood T cell repertoires in COVID-19. On the study more broadly: Acute and convalescent COVID-19 specimens originated in the United States, Italy and Spain. T cells, B-cell-depleted T cells, or PBMCs provided the cDNA or gDNA that served as material.

Per germline, CDR1 LGHNA and CDR2 YNFKEQ. The CDR3 is 15 amino acids. V lost 6 bases and J 0 bases, leaving 13 bases between the germline ends. Original analysis: From reference gene primer amplification, estimates of nucleated cell counts were derived. Clones were sequenced by immunoSEQ multiplex PCR, and TCRdb holds only the in-frame ones, with some missing. That table is the source of V, J and clone size, and D and trimming were worked out from the DNA. Among approximately 280,000 clones, about 88% were seen once, and the ten largest hold around an eighth. The sequence derives from a woman aged 60 to 75 with acute or convalescent COVID-19. The chain couples TRBV4-2 to TRBJ2-3; TRBD2 is a possible D gene (6 bases). The sample comprised peripheral blood. CDR3 DNA: TGTGCCAGCAGTCCGACGGGGGTAAGCACAGATACGCAGTATTTT. This gives the protein CASSPTGVSTDTQYF.